What follows are 3 T cell receptor beta chains derived from one specimen sequenced in a study of T cell responses to AZD1222 COVID-19 vaccine. Using immunoSEQ multiplex PCR, the repertoire was profiled, and TCRdb retains in-frame clones only, with some absent. Here the sample spans roughly 130,000 clones, roughly 85% being singletons. The material sequenced was peripheral blood, taken on day 0 of MenACWY control vaccination. The receptors here all came from an adult in good health.

The V gene is TRBV28, the J gene TRBJ2-7, with TRBD1 matching over 8 bases. The CDR3 length is 12 residues. The ends lost 11 bases at V and 2 bases at J; junction bases unmatched: 5. Germline V gene data show CDR1 as MDHEN and CDR2 as SYDVKM. The DNA of the CDR3 is TGTGCCGGAGGACAGGGAGCCTACGAGCAGTACTTC. Amino acid sequence: CAGGQGAYEQYF.

The J gene is TRBJ2-1, the V gene TRBV24-1, with 10 bases that match TRBD1. V lost 0 bases and J lost 9; bases outside the gene matches: 7. This CDR3 region has 16 residues. CDR1 is KGHDR, CDR2 SFDVKD, per germline. The CDR3 DNA sequence: TGTGCCACCAGTGATTTGACGGGACAGGGGTATAGTGAGCAGTTCTTC. This encodes CATSDLTGQGYSEQFF.

The chain uses TRBV12-3 or TRBV12-4 and TRBJ1-1; 9 bases match TRBD1. The CDR3 runs to 13 residues. V trimming: 5 bases; J trimming: 4 bases; junction bases outside the gene matches: 2. As DNA, the CDR3 is TGTGCCAGCAGTATGACAGGGGGCACTGAAGCTTTCTTT. Encoded protein: CASSMTGGTEAFF.